The 30 T cell receptor beta chains reported below all come from one sample, sequenced in a study of cytomegalovirus exposure and HLA in healthy donors (TCRdb year 2017). Receptor amplification or capture employed the immunoSEQ multiplex PCR assay. For the multiplex PCR, a mixture combining 60 forward primers for TCR Vbeta segments and 13 reverse primers for TCR Jbeta segments was used. TCRdb took over this immuneACCESS table, retaining in-frame rearrangements with V and J assigned. Such tables are incomplete; in checked studies, under half of the missing clones stem from an unresolved V gene, and the remainder is unexplained. This sample's table contains about 150,000 clones. The ten largest clones capture under 2% of the sample. The specimen was PBMCs. All receptors derive from a woman aged 45-65 years in good health and CMV-seronegative.

Worth noting for this clone: A read error may produce the germline difference seen at one junction end. V gene TRBV9 combines with J gene TRBJ1-2; D uncertain. Germline values: CDR1 SGDLS, CDR2 YYNGEE. The CDR3 extends over 15 amino acids. This CDR3 is CASRVGLVGNYGYTF. The CDR3 nucleotides read TGTGCCAGCAGGGTAGGGTTGGTCGGTAACTATGGCTACACCTTC.

The chain recombines TRBV28 with TRBJ2-5; D is ambiguous. Trimming pared 4 bases from V and 1 base from J, leaving 4 bases between. Germline V gene sequence: CDR1 MDHEN, CDR2 SYDVKM. The CDR3 has 12 amino acids. CDR3 sequence reads: CASSWSQETQYF. DNA of the CDR3: TGTGCCAGCAGTTGGAGCCAAGAGACCCAGTACTTC.

The J gene is TRBJ2-1, the V gene TRBV7-2, with 10 bases matching TRBD2. The V gene end was trimmed by 0 bases and the J gene end by 4 bases; junction bases not matched to a gene: 0. This CDR3 is built from 15 residues. Germline V lookup: CDR1 SGHTA, CDR2 FQGNSA. The CDR3 spells CASSLAAGGYNEQFF. The CDR3 bases are TGTGCCAGCAGCTTAGCAGCGGGGGGGTACAATGAGCAGTTCTTC.

The genes are TRBV2 and TRBJ2-5; no reliable D call. The J call may be wrong; the DNA end is better matched by TRBJ2-7. Per germline, CDR1 SNHLY and CDR2 FYNNEI. The CDR3 covers 14 residues. The CDR3 bases are TGTGCCAGCACCGAGAGCGCGCTAGTGCACGAGCAGTACTTC. Translation: CASTESALVHEQYF.

The chain recombines TRBV9 with TRBJ1-5; D is possibly TRBD1 (6 bases). The length of the CDR3 is 15 residues. The V gene lost 4 bases and the J gene lost 6 bases, with 17 bases spanning the gap. Germline CDR1 is SGDLS and CDR2 is YYNGEE. CDR3 sequence reads: CASSPEAGVGQPQHF. Here the CDR3 DNA reads TGTGCCAGCAGCCCAGAGGCAGGGGTGGGTCAGCCCCAGCATTTT. Full variable domain (rest looked up from reference TRBV9 and TRBJ1-5): DSGVTQTPKHLITATGQRVTLRCSPRSGDLSVYWYQQSLDQGLQFLIQYYNGEERAKGNILERFSAQQFPDLHSELNLSSLELGDSALYFCASSPEAGVGQPQHFGDGTRLSIL.

The chain links TRBV28 to TRBJ1-5, with D perhaps matching TRBD1 (6 bases). Trimming took 3 bases from V and 4 from J, leaving 16 bases between them. This CDR3 is 16 amino acids long. Germline loops: CDR1 MDHEN, CDR2 SYDVKM. Written as DNA, the CDR3 is TGTGCCAGCAGTTTGCGGGTTATGGGGGCTAATCAGCCCCAGCATTTT. Amino acid sequence: CASSLRVMGANQPQHF. Looking up the rest from reference TRBV28 and TRBJ1-5 gives the full variable domain: DVKVTQSSRYLVKRTGEKVFLECVQDMDHENMFWYRQDPGLGLRLIYFSYDVKMKEKGDIPEGYSVSREKKERFSLILESASTNQTSMYLCASSLRVMGANQPQHFGDGTRLSIL.

The CDR3 DNA reads as TGTGCCAGCAGCTTCTCGTGGCAGGGGGCGACTGAAGCTTTCTTT. This codes for CASSFSWQGATEAFF. This chain uses TRBV7-3 with TRBJ1-1; 8 bases are shared with TRBD1. The germline gives CDR1 SGHTA, CDR2 FQGTGA. J gave up 5 bases and V 3 bases, and 8 bases lay outside the gene matches. The CDR3 is made up of 15 amino acids.

The CDR3 spells CASSGGLLPSETDTQYF. The CDR3 coding sequence is TGTGCCAGCAGCGGAGGTCTCCTTCCCAGCGAGACAGATACGCAGTATTTT. The chain has TRBV9 and TRBJ2-3; no reliable D call. The germline V gene encodes CDR1 SGDLS and CDR2 YYNGEE. V shed 3 bases and J shed 3 bases, with 20 bases lying between them. The CDR3 runs to 17 residues.

This sequence joins TRBV6-5 and TRBJ2-2, with 7 bases matching TRBD1. The V segment lost 7 bases and the J segment 0 bases; nucleotides outside the gene matches: 5. This CDR3 is built from 15 residues. Germline V gene data show CDR1 as MNHEY and CDR2 as SVGAGI. CDR3 region: CASKRQGANTGELFF. Here the CDR3 DNA reads TGTGCCAGCAAAAGACAGGGAGCGAACACCGGGGAGCTGTTTTTT.

The rearrangement joins TRBV14 to TRBJ1-1, with 7 bases identical to TRBD1. V gave up 2 bases and J gave up 7 bases; unmatched junction bases: 7. The CDR3 totals 14 residues. Germline values: CDR1 SGHDN, CDR2 FVKESK. CDR3 amino acids: CASSQHRGVGEAFF. In nucleotides, the CDR3 is TGTGCCAGCAGCCAACACAGGGGAGTAGGTGAAGCTTTCTTT.

The genes are TRBV7-8 and TRBJ2-1; 7 nucleotides agree with TRBD1. From germline, CDR1 is SGHVS and CDR2 FQNEAQ. Losses at the gene ends were 5 bases for V and 6 bases for J; bases not matched to a gene: 10. CDR3 length: 15 amino acids. CDR3 nucleotide sequence: TGTGCCAGCAGCCAACAGATAGGGGGCCGCAATGAGCAGTTCTTC. Its translation is CASSQQIGGRNEQFF. The whole variable domain, remainder taken from reference TRBV7-8 and TRBJ2-1, is GAGVSQSPRYKVAKRGQDVALRCDPISGHVSLFWYQQALGQGPEFLTYFQNEAQLDKSGLPSDRFFAERPEGSVSTLKIQRTQQEDSAVYLCASSQQIGGRNEQFFGPGTRLTVL.

The V call is TRBV29-1, the J call TRBJ2-7, with D hard to call. Per germline, CDR1 SQVTM and CDR2 ANQGSEA. V was clipped by 4 bases and J by 9 bases, with 10 bases between them. The CDR3 runs to 10 residues. The CDR3 region has the DNA TGCAGCGTTGGGGCCTTGGGGCAGTACTTC. It codes for CSVGALGQYF.

The CDR3 region has the DNA TGTGCCAGCTCACCGGGACTAGTCGAGGTTTCCAATGAGCAGTTCTTC. It translates to CASSPGLVEVSNEQFF. The chain is built from TRBV18 and TRBJ2-1; 8 positions agree with TRBD2. CDR1 is KGHSH, CDR2 LQKENI, per germline. V shed 3 bases, J shed 6 bases, and the junction held 10 bases outside the gene matches. CDR3 size: 16 residues.

V gene TRBV27 combines with J gene TRBJ1-4, with D perhaps TRBD1 (5 bases). The V and J ends lost 5 bases and 3 bases respectively, with 10 bases between them. Per germline, CDR1 MNHEY and CDR2 SMNVEV (reference sequence). The CDR3 extends over 14 amino acids. The CDR3 DNA follows: TGTGCCAGCAGTCACGACAGTCCTAATGAAAAACTGTTTTTT. Its protein is CASSHDSPNEKLFF. Combining the CDR3 with reference TRBV27 and TRBJ1-4 gives the whole variable domain EAQVTQNPRYLITVTGKKLTVTCSQNMNHEYMSWYRQDPGLGLRQIYYSMNVEVTDKGDVPEGYKVSRKEKRNFPLILESPSPNQTSLYFCASSHDSPNEKLFFGSGTQLSVL.

This CDR3 reads CASSPYRGETEAFF. CDR3 DNA: TGCGCCAGCAGCCCCTACAGGGGAGAGACTGAAGCTTTCTTT. The gene calls are TRBV5-1 and TRBJ1-1; 7 bases are shared with TRBD1. CDR1 is SGHRS, CDR2 YFSETQ, per germline. The CDR3 contains 14 residues. The trim removed 4 bases at V and 5 bases at J, leaving 8 bases unmatched.

The chain uses TRBV5-6 and TRBJ1-6; 7 bases match TRBD1. CDR3 length: 16 amino acids. V was clipped by 5 bases and J by 3 bases; unmatched bases: 8. Per the germline V gene, CDR1 is SGHDT and CDR2 is YYEEEE. CDR3 bases: TGTGCCAGCAGGGGGATGACAGGGAACTATAATTCACCCCTCCACTTT. Its translation is CASRGMTGNYNSPLHF. The full variable domain, completed using reference TRBV5-6 and TRBJ1-6, is DAGVTQSPTHLIKTRGQQVTLRCSPKSGHDTVSWYQQALGQGPQFIFQYYEEEERQRGNFPDRFSGHQFPNYSSELNVNALLLGDSALYLCASRGMTGNYNSPLHFGNGTRLTVT.

This rearrangement joins TRBV5-1 to TRBJ1-1; maybe TRBD1 (6 bases). V was clipped by 4 bases and J by 5 bases, with 9 bases between them. The germline V gene encodes CDR1 SGHRS and CDR2 YFSETQ. This CDR3 comprises 12 residues. The CDR3 DNA follows: TGCGCCAGCAGCCTCAGGGGAACTGAAGCTTTCTTT. Encoded protein: CASSLRGTEAFF. The variable domain in full, completed from reference TRBV5-1 and TRBJ1-1, reads KAGVTQTPRYLIKTRGQQVTLSCSPISGHRSVSWYQQTPGQGLQFLFEYFSETQRNKGNFPGRFSGRQFSNSRSEMNVSTLELGDSALYLCASSLRGTEAFFGQGTRLTVV.

The CDR3, as DNA: TGCGCCAGCAGCCAAGAAGGGGGTCTAAAAAACATTCAGTACTTC. This translates into CASSQEGGLKNIQYF. The chain employs TRBV4-1 and TRBJ2-4, with a possible D match to TRBD1 (6 bases). The CDR3 has 15 amino acids. Germline CDR1 MGHRA, CDR2 YSYEKL. V lost 0 bases and J lost 4, with 10 bases in between.

This sequence joins TRBV4-2 and TRBJ2-2; D is uncertain. V was clipped by 0 bases and J by 1 base, with 9 bases between them. The CDR3 is 16 amino acids. Germline V gives CDR1 LGHNA, CDR2 YNFKEQ. Here the CDR3 DNA reads TGTGCCAGCAGCCAAGATGGGCAGGAGAACACCGGGGAGCTGTTTTTT. It specifies CASSQDGQENTGELFF.

The V gene is TRBV7-8, the J gene TRBJ2-7, with no clear D. The ends were cut back, 5 bases at V and 5 bases at J, with 16 bases in the middle. This CDR3 is built from 14 residues. Per germline, CDR1 SGHVS and CDR2 FQNEAQ. In nucleotides, the CDR3 is TGTGCCAGCAGCCCGCTGAGTGGGCTACACGAGCAGTACTTC. This gives the protein CASSPLSGLHEQYF.

CDR3 DNA sequence: TGTGCCAGCAGCGTAGGAATACCGAGACAGGGATACTATGGCTACACCTTC. Translation: CASSVGIPRQGYYGYTF. The V and J genes are TRBV9 and TRBJ1-2, with TRBD1 identical over 7 bases. Germline V gives CDR1 SGDLS, CDR2 YYNGEE. The V gene end was trimmed by 0 bases and the J gene end by 3 bases; junction bases not matched to a gene: 11. This CDR3 contains 17 residues. Based on the CDR3 plus reference TRBV9 and TRBJ1-2, the full variable domain is DSGVTQTPKHLITATGQRVTLRCSPRSGDLSVYWYQQSLDQGLQFLIQYYNGEERAKGNILERFSAQQFPDLHSELNLSSLELGDSALYFCASSVGIPRQGYYGYTFGSGTRLTVV.

The chain links TRBV6-5 to TRBJ1-2; 10 nucleotides line up with TRBD1. V shed 2 bases, J shed 10 bases, and the junction held 4 bases outside the gene matches. The germline gives CDR1 MNHEY, CDR2 SVGAGI. The CDR3 spans 13 residues. DNA for the CDR3: TGTGCCAGCAGTTACGACAGGGGGCGGTTCTACACCTTC. Translation gives CASSYDRGRFYTF.

The V gene is TRBV5-1, the J gene TRBJ1-6, with 10 bases matching TRBD1. This CDR3 has 14 amino acids. Trimming removed 4 bases from V and 9 bases from J; junction bases left unmatched: 4. The germline gives CDR1 SGHRS, CDR2 YFSETQ. The DNA for the CDR3 is TGCGCCAGCAGCACGGGACAGGGGACTTCACCCCTCCACTTT. Amino acids: CASSTGQGTSPLHF.

The chain links TRBV5-1 to TRBJ2-5; perhaps TRBD2 as D (5 bases). CDR1 is SGHRS and CDR2 is YFSETQ in the germline V gene. Trimming took 3 bases from V and 9 from J, leaving 9 bases between them. This CDR3 region has 11 residues. The CDR3 DNA follows: TGCGCCAGCAGCTCCCTGGGAGCCCAGTACTTC. This gives the protein CASSSLGAQYF.

This rearrangement joins TRBV11-1 to TRBJ2-7, with D unclear. Between the trimmed V and J ends, which lost 3 bases and 2 bases, there was a span of 8 bases. The germline V gene encodes CDR1 SGHAT and CDR2 FQDESV (reference sequence). The CDR3 extends over 13 amino acids. In nucleotides, the CDR3 is TGTGCCAGCAGCTTGGCCCCCGCCTACGAGCAGTACTTC. Residues: CASSLAPAYEQYF. Filled out from reference TRBV11-1 and TRBJ2-7, the complete variable domain reads EAEVAQSPRYKITEKSQAVAFWCDPISGHATLYWYRQILGQGPELLVQFQDESVVDDSQLPKDRFSAERLKGVDSTLKIQPAELGDSAMYLCASSLAPAYEQYFGPGTRLTVT.

The chain has TRBV7-2 and TRBJ1-2, with 8 bases lining up with TRBD1. V trimming: 0 bases; J trimming: 4 bases; junction bases outside the gene matches: 4. The length of the CDR3 is 15 residues. Germline values: CDR1 SGHTA, CDR2 FQGNSA. CDR3 in DNA: TGTGCCAGCAGCTTAGCCAACAGGGGGACCTATGGCTACACCTTC. Its translation: CASSLANRGTYGYTF.

Concerning this clone: The junction departs from the called germline gene at one end, perhaps through a read error. The V and J genes are TRBV19 and TRBJ1-2; a weak D match, TRBD1 (5 bases). The CDR3 is 13 residues long. Germline CDR1 is LNHDA and CDR2 is SQIVND (reference sequence). The CDR3 DNA sequence: TGTGCCAGTAGTATAGGGGGCAACGGTGGCTACTCCTTC. This gives the protein CASSIGGNGGYSF.

The V call is TRBV10-3, the J call TRBJ2-3; D assignment may be TRBD1 or TRBD2 (5 bases each). Germline loops: CDR1 ENHRY, CDR2 SYGVKD. CDR3 length: 15 amino acids. Trimming stripped 6 bases from V and 0 bases from J, with 13 bases between. CDR3 sequence reads: CAIREEDTSTDTQYF. The CDR3 DNA sequence: TGTGCCATCAGAGAGGAGGACACCAGCACAGATACGCAGTATTTT.

V gene TRBV28 combines with J gene TRBJ1-2; D unresolved. Germline V gene data show CDR1 as MDHEN and CDR2 as SYDVKM. V was pared by 3 bases and J by 2 bases, with 4 bases between. This CDR3 has 12 residues. Here the CDR3 DNA reads TGTGCCAGCAGTTTCAGAAACTATGGCTACACCTTC. Translated, it gives CASSFRNYGYTF.

This chain's CDR3 is CSVSRDRGLGYTF. The CDR3 DNA sequence: TGCAGCGTCAGCCGGGACAGGGGGCTTGGCTACACCTTC. The J gene is TRBJ1-2, the V gene TRBV29-1; 12 bases fit TRBD1. Germline values: CDR1 SQVTM, CDR2 ANQGSEA. CDR3 length: 13 residues. Trimming cost V 6 bases and J 7 bases; bases outside gene matches: 6.